This T cell receptor beta chain was documented in a study of blood T cell repertoires in COVID-19. At the level of the study: Both acute and convalescent COVID-19 samples were obtained from the United States, Italy and Spain. Sources were T cells, B-cell-depleted T cells, or PBMCs; the material itself was cDNA or gDNA.

Sequenced by immunoSEQ multiplex PCR; TCRdb stores in-frame clones only, minus some. Of approximately 70,000 clones in the sample, 80% to 95% were seen once. While infection was still active, Seattle patients were enrolled and then followed longitudinally. What was sequenced was peripheral blood. The TCR comes from a man between 50 and 59 years old with COVID-19, enrolled during active disease.

CDR3 protein: CASSKWGQGNEKLFF. In DNA, the CDR3 is TGTGCCAGCAGCAAATGGGGACAGGGAAATGAAAAACTGTTTTTT. This chain links TRBV28 with TRBJ1-4, with TRBD1 identical over 9 bases. V gave up 6 bases and J gave up 5 bases; unmatched junction bases: 7. This CDR3 is built from 15 residues. Germline V gene data show CDR1 as MDHEN and CDR2 as SYDVKM.